This T cell receptor (beta chain) was captured by sequencing in a study of blood T cell repertoires in COVID-19 (TCRdb year 2020). With regard to the full study: Collaborator samples came from the United States, Italy and Spain and covered acute and convalescent phases of COVID-19. The prospective study material was composed of cDNA or gDNA derived from T cells, B-cell-depleted T cells, or PBMCs. Deeply sampled blood TCRbeta repertoires from subjects exposed to, actively infected with, or recovered from COVID-19 were included in the dataset. The repertoires were released in a freely available public database intended as a resource for research on the immune response to SARS-CoV-2. The samples were drawn from two sources: the first 160 participants of the ongoing ImmuneRACE study, and about 1,300 subjects contributed by 6 global collaborators. Sample metadata almost always included a de-identified subject ID, COVID-19 status, age in years and sex. Where HLA class I and class II types were available, the types were taken from metadata supplied by the sample provider, not from assay-based typing. The paper's findings and limits, for the study overall: Clinical and demographic metadata were provided uncurated, with the amount varying by source and participant.

Including the terminal cysteine and phenylalanine, the CDR3 comprises 12 residues. Only CDR3 DNA is held: 36 bases, read in frame from base 1. TCRbeta CDR3 regions were amplified from genomic DNA by means of the immunoSEQ Assay, a bias-controlled multiplex PCR. From the authors' description of their analysis: Nucleated cell counts per sample were estimated from amplification of reference gene primers within the assay. To quantify the absolute abundance of each unique TCRbeta CDR3 rearrangement, sequence reads were collapsed and filtered. For each sample, productive Simpson clonality was calculated as the square root of Simpson's diversity index across productive rearrangements. TCRdb obtained this table from immuneACCESS and retained in-frame rearrangements with V and J assigned. These tables miss some clones; where compared with another copy, unresolved V genes account for less than half of the shortfall, and the remainder is unexplained. V and J calls plus clone size are reproduced from that table; the DNA served to infer D and trimming. A total of over 120,000 clones appear in this sample, about 91% of them only once. The ten top clones hold 0.75% to 0.95% of the sample.

Turning to this clone: Its antigen remains undetermined. Qualities for individual bases were not recorded, and no much larger clone is one base off.

Collaborating institutions collected whole blood in K2EDTA tubes following their own protocols. For TCRbeta analysis, collaborators shipped samples as frozen whole blood, isolated PBMCs, or DNA extracted from either of those sample types. The specimen was peripheral blood. The chain uses TRBV21-1 and TRBJ1-4; the table's D call, TRBD1, has no DNA check behind it. TRBV21-1 is termed a pseudogene. This TCR derives from a woman between 45 and 65 years old with acute or convalescent COVID-19. The DNA sequence is TGTGCCAGCAGGGCCGACAAAGAAAAACTGTTTTTT. Its protein is CASRADKEKLFF.